The 21 T cell receptor beta chains below were found in one sample sequenced in a study of a mutant IDH1 vaccine in newly diagnosed glioma. The protocol was immunoSEQ multiplex PCR, while the TCRdb copy is restricted to in-frame clones and leaves out a portion. Of about 68,000 clones listed, roughly 84% were seen once; the top ten hold approximately 12%. These TCRs' antigens remain unknown. Time point denoted: week 35, safety follow-up. Doses comprised 300 ug of mutant IDH1 20-mer peptide each, plus topical imiquimod. This material consisted of PBMCs, taken from a glioma patient whose treatment included an IDH1 peptide vaccine. The origin of the receptors is a young man with glioma.

This sequence joins TRBV7-9 and TRBJ2-3; 8 bases agree with TRBD1. The CDR3 extends over 14 amino acids. From germline, CDR1 is SEHNR and CDR2 FQNEAQ (reference sequence). V dropped 3 bases and J dropped 8; count of bases not matched to a gene: 7. CDR3 DNA: TGTGCCAGCAGCTTTCCAGGGGGCCTTAGTACGCAGTATTTT. It specifies CASSFPGGLSTQYF. Full variable domain (rest looked up from reference TRBV7-9 and TRBJ2-3): DTGVSQNPRHKITKRGQNVTFRCDPISEHNRLYWYRQTLGQGPEFLTYFQNEAQLEKSRLLSDRFSAERPKGSFSTLEIQRTEQGDSAMYLCASSFPGGLSTQYFGPGTRLTVL.

With respect to this clone: This same CDR3 is encoded by further DNA sequences in the sample. This chain links TRBV30 with TRBJ2-3; 7 bases map to TRBD2. The germline V gene has CDR1 GTSNPN and CDR2 SVGIG (reference sequence). The CDR3 is made up of 13 amino acids. V lost 2 bases and J lost 1; bases outside the gene matches: 0. The CDR3 DNA reads TGTGCCTGGAGTCGGGGGGGCACAGATACGCAGTATTTT. Its protein is CAWSRGGTDTQYF.

This chain joins TRBV5-5 and TRBJ2-7; 7 nucleotides line up with TRBD1. Germline trimming cut 5 bases from V and 1 base from J; bases unmatched to any gene: 6. The CDR3 spans 14 residues. Germline-derived CDR1 and CDR2 are SGHKS and YYEKEE (reference sequence). The CDR3 loop reads CASRHATGSYEQYF. The CDR3 bases are TGTGCCAGCAGACACGCGACAGGGTCCTACGAGCAGTACTTC.

V and J are TRBV4-1 and TRBJ2-1, with D perhaps matching TRBD2 (6 bases). V shed 0 bases and J shed 9 bases, with 18 bases lying between them. The germline CDR1 and CDR2 sequences are MGHRA and YSYEKL. This CDR3 spans 16 amino acids. The CDR3 region has the DNA TGCGCCAGCAGCCAAGATCTGGGCAGTTCGGGAGCTGAGCAGTTCTTC. Its protein product is CASSQDLGSSGAEQFF.

In DNA, the CDR3 is TGTGCCAGCAGCGTAGGTTGGCAGGGGGCAGTCTATGGCTACACCTTC. It yields the protein CASSVGWQGAVYGYTF. The genes are TRBV9 and TRBJ1-2; 8 bases line up with TRBD1. V lost 0 bases to trimming and J lost 4 bases; unmatched junction nucleotides: 8. The CDR3 has 16 residues. The V gene's germline CDR1 is SGDLS and CDR2 YYNGEE.

This chain uses TRBV5-1 with TRBJ2-7, with TRBD2 matching 14 bases. Germline loops: CDR1 SGHRS, CDR2 YFSETQ. The CDR3 is 16 amino acids. Trimming removed 2 bases from V and 2 bases from J; junction bases left unmatched: 3. For the CDR3, the DNA is TGCGCCAGCAGCTTTCCGGGACTAGCGGGAGCCTACGAGCAGTACTTC. It yields the protein CASSFPGLAGAYEQYF.

The V call is TRBV21-1, the J call TRBJ1-5. TRBV21-1 is listed as a pseudogene. The CDR3 is made up of 20 amino acids. Here the CDR3 DNA reads TGTGCCAGCAGCAAAAAGAGGGGGGGGGACGGACAGCATAGCAATCAGCCCCAGCATTTT. It yields the protein CASSKKRGGDGQHSNQPQHF.

The gene calls are TRBV14 and TRBJ2-7; D not certain. The ends were cut back, 4 bases at V and 2 bases at J, with 9 bases in the middle. Looked up from germline, CDR1 is SGHDN and CDR2 is FVKESK. This CDR3 is 13 amino acids long. CDR3 nucleotides: TGTGCCAGCAGCCTATGGTCGGCCTACGAGCAGTACTTC. Translation: CASSLWSAYEQYF. The variable domain in full, with the rest retrieved from reference TRBV14 and TRBJ2-7, is EAGVTQFPSHSVIEKGQTVTLRCDPISGHDNLYWYRRVMGKEIKFLLHFVKESKQDESGMPNNRFLAERTGGTYSTLKVQPAELEDSGVYFCASSLWSAYEQYFGPGTRLTVT.

The J gene is TRBJ2-5, the V gene TRBV12-5; the match to TRBD2 covers 12 bases. Germline CDR1 is LGHNT and CDR2 is FRNRAP. This CDR3 spans 16 amino acids. J was trimmed by 7 bases and V by 0 bases; bases with no gene match: 6. In nucleotides, the CDR3 is TGTGCTAGTGGTTTGGTACTAGCGGGGGGACGGGTGACCCAGTACTTC. This gives the protein CASGLVLAGGRVTQYF.

V is TRBV28 and J is TRBJ1-4; 7 bases map to TRBD1. The germline V gene encodes CDR1 MDHEN and CDR2 SYDVKM. V gave up 4 bases and J gave up 3 bases; unmatched junction bases: 5. The CDR3 is 15 amino acids. The CDR3 loop is CASSSDRAANEKLFF. Written as DNA, the CDR3 is TGTGCCAGCAGTTCCGACAGGGCCGCTAATGAAAAACTGTTTTTT.

The rearrangement joins TRBV5-1 to TRBJ1-2, with 10 bases aligning to TRBD1. Germline assignment: CDR1 SGHRS and CDR2 YFSETQ. This CDR3 is built from 15 residues. V was clipped by 0 bases and J by 2 bases; unmatched bases: 1. This CDR3 is CASSLGGQGNYGYTF. Here the CDR3 DNA reads TGCGCCAGCAGCTTGGGGGGACAGGGGAACTATGGCTACACCTTC.

V usage is TRBV4-3 and J usage is TRBJ2-3, with D maybe TRBD2 (5 bases). Trimming left V 3 bases short and J 6 bases short, with 10 bases between. The CDR3 runs 13 residues. From germline, CDR1 is LGHNA and CDR2 YSLEER. CDR3 loop: CASSQASGDTQYF. CDR3 coding DNA: TGCGCCAGCAGCCAGGCGAGCGGTGATACGCAGTATTTT.

The rearrangement links TRBV18 to TRBJ2-3, with 9 nucleotides matching TRBD2. After removal of 6 bases from V and 4 bases from J, the junction contained 17 bases not matched to a gene. Per germline, CDR1 KGHSH and CDR2 LQKENI. The CDR3 runs 18 residues. This CDR3 reads CASSPIPRTSASSDTQYF. CDR3 in DNA: TGTGCCAGCTCCCCCATACCTAGGACTAGCGCGTCATCAGATACGCAGTATTTT.

This clone was observed once. The gene calls are TRBV7-2 and TRBJ1-1; no reliable D call. CDR3 length: 15 residues. V was trimmed by 0 bases and J by 5 bases, leaving 13 bases between them. CDR1 and CDR2 from the germline V gene are SGHTA and FQGNSA. CDR3 DNA sequence: TGTGCCAGCAGCTTAGCGAGGGCGGTGGGAACTGAAGCTTTCTTT. Translation gives CASSLARAVGTEAFF.

The chain carries TRBV10-3 and TRBJ2-1, with a possible D match to TRBD1 (5 bases). The CDR3 has 15 amino acids. Germline CDR1 ENHRY, CDR2 SYGVKD. Trimming left V 7 bases short and J 8 bases short, with 21 bases between. The DNA of the CDR3 is TGTGCCATCACTCCCAATTCTCTTACAGGCCATGAGCAGTTCTTC. Amino acids: CAITPNSLTGHEQFF.

The chain combines TRBV30 with TRBJ1-1; 8 bases fit TRBD1. Per the germline V gene, CDR1 is GTSNPN and CDR2 is SVGIG (reference sequence). V shed 8 bases, J shed 1 base, and the junction held 6 bases outside the gene matches. The CDR3 extends over 13 amino acids. The CDR3 loop is CALYRGTNTEAFF. The CDR3 DNA sequence: TGTGCCCTATACAGGGGGACGAACACTGAAGCTTTCTTT.

This chain links TRBV4-3 with TRBJ1-3; TRBD1 might be the D (5 bases). The germline gives CDR1 LGHNA, CDR2 YSLEER. V was shortened by 3 bases and J by 2 bases, with 8 bases between the two germline ends. The CDR3 runs to 14 residues. CDR3 sequence reads: CASSHGTTGNTIYF. The CDR3 DNA sequence: TGCGCCAGCAGCCACGGGACGACTGGAAACACCATATATTTT.

The chain links TRBV4-3 to TRBJ2-1; 11 nucleotides align to TRBD2. The CDR3 runs 16 residues. In germline, CDR1 is LGHNA, CDR2 YSLEER. Unmatched junction bases numbered 7, after V lost 0 bases and J lost 9 bases. Here the CDR3 DNA reads TGCGCCAGCAGCCAAGATAGGCTAGCGGGAGGAGGTGAGCAGTTCTTC. The encoded protein is CASSQDRLAGGGEQFF.

Comments on this clone: The junction does not match germline at one end; this may be a read error. This chain uses TRBV19 with TRBJ2-1; D is possibly TRBD2 (6 bases). Looked up from germline, CDR1 is LNHDA and CDR2 is SQIVND (reference sequence). CDR3 length equals 14 residues. This CDR3 is CASRIADRINEQFF. The CDR3 region has the DNA TGTGCCAGTAGGATAGCGGACCGGATTAATGAGCAGTTCTTC.

This chain joins TRBV2 and TRBJ2-3; D is perhaps TRBD2 (5 bases). The germline V gene encodes CDR1 SNHLY and CDR2 FYNNEI. This CDR3 has 14 residues. Trimming took off 3 bases at V and 3 bases at J, with 10 bases between the two ends. In DNA, the CDR3 is TGTGCCAGCAGTGAGAGGGCGCGGACAGATACGCAGTATTTT. It codes for CASSERARTDTQYF.

V usage is TRBV4-2 and J usage is TRBJ2-7; 9 nucleotides agree with TRBD2. This CDR3 has 14 amino acids. V lost 0 bases, J lost 5 bases, and 2 bases stayed unmatched. Germline CDR1 LGHNA, CDR2 YNFKEQ. CDR3 bases: TGTGCCAGCAGCCAAGATAGCGGGAGCGACGAGCAGTACTTC. It codes for CASSQDSGSDEQYF.